These T cell receptor beta chains were read from a single sample in a study of blood T cell repertoires in COVID-19. Profiling relied on immunoSEQ multiplex PCR, and the TCRdb table lists in-frame clones only, not all of them. The sample lists under 250,000 clones, 86% seen once, with 1.5% to 2% in the top ten. Sequencing was done on a sample of peripheral blood. The receptors shown here come from a woman aged 55-69 years who had recovered from COVID-19. Each CDR3 is given with its conserved first and last residue. Fields, in order: D gene, J gene, clone size, V gene, CDR3 protein, CDR3 DNA. The D gene is left open where the match is weak. The size entry is marked missing in some rows and otherwise reads once, few, many or a size class.

d_call: NA; j_call: TRBJ1-5; clone_size: NA; v_call: TRBV10-3; cdr3_aa: CAISEREGNQPQHF; cdr3_nt: TGTGCCATCAGTGAACGGGAGGGGAATCAGCCCCAGCATTTT
d_call: NA; j_call: TRBJ2-3; clone_size: NA; v_call: TRBV4-2; cdr3_aa: CASSRQAETDTQYF; cdr3_nt: TGTGCCAGCAGCCGACAAGCGGAAACAGATACGCAGTATTTT
d_call: NA; j_call: TRBJ1-2; clone_size: NA; v_call: TRBV11-1; cdr3_aa: CASSSSLNYGYTF; cdr3_nt: TGTGCCAGCAGCTCCTCCCTAAACTATGGCTACACCTTC
d_call: NA; j_call: TRBJ1-5; clone_size: NA; v_call: TRBV2; cdr3_aa: CASSDLTGFQPQHF; cdr3_nt: TGTGCCAGCAGTGATCTGACGGGGTTTCAGCCCCAGCATTTT
d_call: TRBD2; j_call: TRBJ2-1; clone_size: NA; v_call: TRBV7-6; cdr3_aa: CASSPTAGVSNEQFF; cdr3_nt: TGTGCCAGCAGCCCCACAGCGGGGGTATCCAATGAGCAGTTCTTC
d_call: TRBD1; j_call: TRBJ1-1; clone_size: NA; v_call: TRBV2; cdr3_aa: CASSRDREAEAFF; cdr3_nt: TGTGCCAGCAGCCGGGACAGGGAGGCTGAAGCTTTCTTT
d_call: NA; j_call: TRBJ2-2; clone_size: NA; v_call: TRBV20-1; cdr3_aa: CSASLRTGELFF; cdr3_nt: TGCAGTGCTAGTCTGCGCACCGGGGAGCTGTTTTTT
d_call: TRBD2; j_call: TRBJ2-3; clone_size: few; v_call: TRBV9; cdr3_aa: CASSVATSVADTQYF; cdr3_nt: TGTGCCAGCAGCGTAGCTACTAGCGTGGCAGATACGCAGTATTTT
d_call: NA; j_call: TRBJ1-5; clone_size: few; v_call: TRBV6-5; cdr3_aa: CASRGSNNQPQHF; cdr3_nt: TGTGCCAGCCGGGGATCGAACAATCAGCCCCAGCATTTT
d_call: TRBD2; j_call: TRBJ2-3; clone_size: few; v_call: TRBV28; cdr3_aa: CASSSTWGIAGGTDTQYF; cdr3_nt: TGTGCCAGCAGTTCAACATGGGGCATAGCGGGGGGGACAGATACGCAGTATTTT
d_call: TRBD2; j_call: TRBJ2-3; clone_size: NA; v_call: TRBV5-1; cdr3_aa: CASSFLGLAGGTSTDTQYF; cdr3_nt: TGCGCCAGCAGCTTCCTGGGACTAGCGGGGGGCACTAGCACAGATACGCAGTATTTT
d_call: NA; j_call: TRBJ2-1; clone_size: NA; v_call: TRBV29-1; cdr3_aa: CSHDTGTSYNEQFF; cdr3_nt: TGCAGCCACGACACAGGGACCTCCTACAATGAGCAGTTCTTC
d_call: TRBD2; j_call: TRBJ2-4; clone_size: once; v_call: TRBV7-8; cdr3_aa: CASSFPSGGAEDIQYF; cdr3_nt: TGTGCCAGCAGCTTTCCTAGCGGGGGGGCCGAAGACATTCAGTACTTC
d_call: NA; j_call: TRBJ2-1; clone_size: NA; v_call: TRBV5-1; cdr3_aa: CASSPTGSPTFYNEQFF; cdr3_nt: TGCGCCAGCAGCCCCACCGGGTCCCCTACCTTCTACAATGAGCAGTTCTTC
d_call: NA; j_call: TRBJ2-2; clone_size: NA; v_call: TRBV7-3; cdr3_aa: CASSFRGDTGELFF; cdr3_nt: TGTGCCAGCAGCTTTCGGGGTGACACCGGGGAGCTGTTTTTT
d_call: TRBD2; j_call: TRBJ2-1; clone_size: NA; v_call: TRBV19; cdr3_aa: CASSTSGLAYNEQFF; cdr3_nt: TGTGCCAGTAGTACTTCGGGACTAGCCTACAATGAGCAGTTCTTC
d_call: NA; j_call: TRBJ2-7; clone_size: many; v_call: TRBV20-1; cdr3_aa: CSARVSYEQYF; cdr3_nt: TGCAGTGCTCGGGTCTCCTACGAGCAGTACTTC
d_call: NA; j_call: TRBJ1-2; clone_size: NA; v_call: TRBV5-1; cdr3_aa: CASSLALNYGYTF; cdr3_nt: TGCGCCAGCAGCTTAGCCCTCAACTATGGCTACACCTTC
d_call: NA; j_call: TRBJ1-2; clone_size: NA; v_call: TRBV28; cdr3_aa: CASTPSGGFSYGYTF; cdr3_nt: TGTGCCAGCACCCCGTCGGGGGGGTTTAGCTATGGCTACACCTTC
d_call: TRBD1; j_call: TRBJ2-5; clone_size: NA; v_call: TRBV12-3/TRBV12-4; cdr3_aa: CASSLRGRETQYF; cdr3_nt: TGTGCCAGCAGTTTGAGGGGGCGGGAGACCCAGTACTTC
d_call: NA; j_call: TRBJ2-3; clone_size: NA; v_call: TRBV5-1; cdr3_aa: CASSSLQGTQYF; cdr3_nt: TGCGCCAGCAGCTCCCTCCAGGGTACGCAGTATTTT
d_call: TRBD1; j_call: TRBJ2-1; clone_size: NA; v_call: TRBV6-4; cdr3_aa: CASSEGQGGYNEQFF; cdr3_nt: TGTGCCAGCAGTGAGGGACAGGGGGGGTACAATGAGCAGTTCTTC
d_call: TRBD1; j_call: TRBJ1-1; clone_size: few; v_call: TRBV19; cdr3_aa: CASSSMDRGLSTEAFF; cdr3_nt: TGTGCCAGTAGTTCAATGGACAGGGGCCTGAGTACTGAAGCTTTCTTT
d_call: TRBD2; j_call: TRBJ2-5; clone_size: NA; v_call: TRBV9; cdr3_aa: CASSVEAGGPQETQYF; cdr3_nt: TGTGCCAGCAGCGTAGAAGCGGGGGGCCCCCAAGAGACCCAGTACTTC
d_call: NA; j_call: TRBJ2-7; clone_size: NA; v_call: TRBV6-6; cdr3_aa: CATLSWGPPYEQYF; cdr3_nt: TGTGCCACCCTCTCGTGGGGCCCCCCCTACGAGCAGTACTTC
d_call: NA; j_call: TRBJ1-5; clone_size: NA; v_call: TRBV6-6; cdr3_aa: CASSQQVNSPSNQPQHF; cdr3_nt: TGTGCCAGCAGTCAACAAGTGAACAGCCCTAGCAATCAGCCCCAGCATTTT
d_call: NA; j_call: TRBJ2-7; clone_size: few; v_call: TRBV18; cdr3_aa: CASSSGLFAYEQYF; cdr3_nt: TGTGCCAGCTCCTCGGGACTTTTCGCCTACGAGCAGTACTTC
d_call: TRBD2; j_call: TRBJ2-1; clone_size: NA; v_call: TRBV7-9; cdr3_aa: CASSISGGLPEQFF; cdr3_nt: TGTGCCAGCAGCATCTCGGGGGGGCTTCCTGAGCAGTTCTTC
d_call: NA; j_call: TRBJ1-5; clone_size: NA; v_call: TRBV2; cdr3_aa: CASSQGSNQPQHF; cdr3_nt: TGTGCCAGCAGTCAGGGGTCCAATCAGCCCCAGCATTTT
d_call: TRBD1; j_call: TRBJ1-2; clone_size: NA; v_call: TRBV6-5; cdr3_aa: CASSPSMTGSGGYTF; cdr3_nt: TGTGCCAGCAGCCCGAGCATGACAGGGTCCGGGGGCTACACCTTC
d_call: NA; j_call: TRBJ2-4; clone_size: NA; v_call: TRBV28; cdr3_aa: CASIPGGSDIQYF; cdr3_nt: TGTGCCAGCATACCGGGGGGCAGTGACATTCAGTACTTC
d_call: NA; j_call: TRBJ1-2; clone_size: NA; v_call: TRBV6-5; cdr3_aa: CASTGGGISDYGYTF; cdr3_nt: TGTGCCAGCACTGGGGGAGGTATCTCGGACTATGGCTACACCTTC
d_call: TRBD2; j_call: TRBJ2-3; clone_size: NA; v_call: TRBV10-1; cdr3_aa: CASSDPSGRSTDTQYF; cdr3_nt: TGCGCCAGCAGTGATCCTAGCGGGCGTAGCACAGATACGCAGTATTTT
d_call: NA; j_call: TRBJ2-5; clone_size: NA; v_call: TRBV11-3; cdr3_aa: CASSPGGGEGETQYF; cdr3_nt: TGTGCCAGCAGCCCGGGTGGTGGAGAGGGAGAGACCCAGTACTTC
d_call: NA; j_call: TRBJ1-6; clone_size: NA; v_call: TRBV7-9; cdr3_aa: CASSLAREVPLHF; cdr3_nt: TGTGCCAGCAGCTTAGCCAGGGAAGTACCCCTCCACTTT
d_call: NA; j_call: TRBJ2-1; clone_size: NA; v_call: TRBV7-2; cdr3_aa: CASSLNLAAEQFF; cdr3_nt: TGTGCCAGCAGCTTAAACTTAGCTGCTGAGCAGTTCTTC
d_call: NA; j_call: TRBJ1-6; clone_size: NA; v_call: TRBV6-5; cdr3_aa: CASSRQGWNSPLHF; cdr3_nt: TGTGCCAGCAGTCGCCAGGGTTGGAATTCACCCCTCCACTTT
d_call: NA; j_call: TRBJ1-1; clone_size: NA; v_call: TRBV25-1; cdr3_aa: CASSNRGRAEAFF; cdr3_nt: TGTGCCAGCAGTAATAGGGGCCGCGCTGAAGCTTTCTTT
d_call: TRBD1; j_call: TRBJ1-2; clone_size: NA; v_call: TRBV6-5; cdr3_aa: CASSYSRQGGNYGYTF; cdr3_nt: TGTGCCAGCAGTTACTCGAGACAGGGGGGTAACTATGGCTACACCTTC
d_call: NA; j_call: TRBJ1-5; clone_size: NA; v_call: TRBV29-1; cdr3_aa: CSVAGTPGRNSNQPQHF; cdr3_nt: TGCAGCGTCGCCGGGACTCCCGGCCGGAATAGCAATCAGCCCCAGCATTTT
d_call: NA; j_call: TRBJ2-7; clone_size: few; v_call: TRBV5-6; cdr3_aa: CASSPSGPFSYEQYF; cdr3_nt: TGTGCCAGCAGCCCCTCGGGTCCATTTTCCTACGAGCAGTACTTC
d_call: TRBD1; j_call: TRBJ2-6; clone_size: NA; v_call: TRBV19; cdr3_aa: CASSIKIGTGVRRNWANVLTF; cdr3_nt: TGTGCCAGTAGTATAAAGATCGGGACAGGGGTAAGGCGTAACTGGGCCAACGTCCTGACTTTC